This T cell receptor beta chain comes out of a study of a mutant IDH1 vaccine in newly diagnosed glioma. About the research overall: Vaccine administration was initiated 4-6 weeks following radiotherapy alone, or with temozolomide cycles.

Stated time point: week 35, safety follow-up. One vaccine dose held 300 ug of mutant IDH1 20-mer peptide and came with topical imiquimod. V was clipped by 0 bases and J by 6 bases, with 9 bases between them. This CDR3 spans 14 amino acids. Per germline, CDR1 MGHRA and CDR2 YSYEKL. Assay used: immunoSEQ multiplex PCR; TCRdb lists only in-frame clones, some missing. The sample shows roughly 30,000 clones, more than 75% of them seen only once. As for this clone: What it recognizes is unknown.

This chain joins TRBV4-1 and TRBJ1-5; D ambiguous. The sequencing here drew on PBMCs, taken from a glioma patient whose treatment included an IDH1 peptide vaccine. The source of this sequence is a man aged 25-45 years with glioma. The CDR3 DNA is TGCGCCAGCAGCCAAGACGCAAGAAGTCAGCCCCAGCATTTT. Its translation: CASSQDARSQPQHF.